This TCR beta chain was sequenced for a study of T cell repertoires in cytomegalovirus infection. For the study at large: It can be stated that public TCR beta signatures indicated CMV infection as well as a matching HLA type.

TCRdb re-analysed the reads in MiXCR, keeping a single row per CDR3 protein. Of approximately 550,000 distinct CDR3 sequences in the sample, more than 15% were seen once. Trimming took off 2 bases at V and 10 bases at J, with 9 bases between the two ends. Germline CDR1 and CDR2: MDHEN and SYDVKM. This CDR3 spans 12 amino acids. The clonotype comes from a human donor in good health (CMV status not recorded). Some clones in this sample may be carry-over from other donors' samples. Source material: CD8+ T cells from PBMCs. V usage is TRBV28 and J usage is TRBJ2-1; D gene unclear. Here the CDR3 DNA reads TGTGCCAGCAGTTTAAGAAACCGAGAGCAGTTCTTC. Translating gives CASSLRNREQFF.